The present T cell receptor beta chain was sequenced within a study of spatial heterogeneity in lung cancer. Across the whole study: The library had UMIs, and each TCR and UMI pair averaged more than ten raw reads. Study conclusions and caveats: Ubiquitous expanded tumor TCRs surfaced in blood more at resection than they did at follow-up.

TCRdb fed the 5' RACE reads into MiXCR, producing one record per CDR3 protein. This table holds some 100,000 distinct CDR3 sequences, around 12% found once. There are a few counts of this clonotype. Its antigen is unidentified. Stated time point: sample taken at primary tumor resection. Germline V gene data show CDR1 as LGHNA and CDR2 as YSLEER. Trimming shortened V by 0 bases and J by 8 bases, and 15 bases separated the two germline ends. The CDR3 length is 15 residues. This sequence originates from a male donor with early-stage non-small cell lung cancer. The chain links TRBV4-3 to TRBJ2-3; D unclear. The specimen was PBMCs, collected at surgery. Here the CDR3 reads CASSQEIDHWGTQYF. CDR3 bases: TGCGCCAGCAGCCAAGAAATTGATCACTGGGGTACGCAGTATTTT.